The present T cell receptor (beta chain) was sequenced within a study of blood T cell repertoires in COVID-19. As for the study in general: Samples taken during acute and convalescent COVID-19 were collected in the United States, Italy and Spain. PBMCs, B-cell-depleted T cells, or T cells were the source of the cDNA or gDNA that made up the material.

This table comes from immunoSEQ multiplex PCR, and its TCRdb copy is limited to in-frame clones, with some not included. The repertoire holds over 400,000 clones, about 89% seen once, with roughly 8.3% in the top ten. While infection was still active, Seattle patients were enrolled and then followed longitudinally. Sequences were obtained from peripheral blood. This TCR derives from a woman between 50 and 59 years old with COVID-19, enrolled during active disease.

Here the CDR3 reads CSVEDLRASYGYTF. CDR3 sequence (DNA): TGCAGCGTTGAAGACTTAAGAGCGTCTTATGGCTACACCTTC. The chain joins TRBV29-1 to TRBJ1-2; D is ambiguous. V was cut by 0 bases and J by 5 bases, with 13 bases left in between. The germline gives CDR1 SQVTM, CDR2 ANQGSEA. CDR3 length equals 14 residues.